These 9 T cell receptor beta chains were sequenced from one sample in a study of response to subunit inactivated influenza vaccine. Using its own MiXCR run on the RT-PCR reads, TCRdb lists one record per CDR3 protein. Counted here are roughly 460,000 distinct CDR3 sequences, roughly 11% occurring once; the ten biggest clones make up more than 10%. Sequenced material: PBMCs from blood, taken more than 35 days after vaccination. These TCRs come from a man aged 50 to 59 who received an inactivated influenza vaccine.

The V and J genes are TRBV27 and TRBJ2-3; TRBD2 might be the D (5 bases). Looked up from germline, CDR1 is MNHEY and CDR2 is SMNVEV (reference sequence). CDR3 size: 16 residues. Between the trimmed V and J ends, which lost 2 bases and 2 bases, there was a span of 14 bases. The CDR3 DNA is TGTGCCAGCAGTTTAAGACCCGGGGTTCCCACAGATACGCAGTATTTT. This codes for CASSLRPGVPTDTQYF.

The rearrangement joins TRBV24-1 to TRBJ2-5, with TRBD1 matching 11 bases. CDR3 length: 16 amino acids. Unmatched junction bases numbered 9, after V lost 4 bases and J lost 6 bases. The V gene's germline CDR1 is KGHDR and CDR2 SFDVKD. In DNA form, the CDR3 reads TGTGCCACCAGTGACCCCGGACAGGGGGCGTCGCAGACCCAGTACTTC. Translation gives CATSDPGQGASQTQYF.

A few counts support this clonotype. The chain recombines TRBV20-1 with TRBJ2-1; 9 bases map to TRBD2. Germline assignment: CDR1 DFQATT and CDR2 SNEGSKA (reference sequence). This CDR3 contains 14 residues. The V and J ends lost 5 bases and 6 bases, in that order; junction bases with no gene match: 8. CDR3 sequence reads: CSAPFGSGSNEQFF. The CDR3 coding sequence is TGCAGTGCTCCCTTTGGTAGCGGGAGCAATGAGCAGTTCTTC.

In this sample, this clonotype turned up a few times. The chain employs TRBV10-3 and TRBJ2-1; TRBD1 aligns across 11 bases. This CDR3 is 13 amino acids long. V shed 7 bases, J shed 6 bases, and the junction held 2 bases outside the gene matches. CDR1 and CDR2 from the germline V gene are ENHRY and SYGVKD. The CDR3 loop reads CAIMGQGGNEQFF. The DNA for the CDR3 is TGTGCCATCATGGGACAGGGGGGCAATGAGCAGTTCTTC.

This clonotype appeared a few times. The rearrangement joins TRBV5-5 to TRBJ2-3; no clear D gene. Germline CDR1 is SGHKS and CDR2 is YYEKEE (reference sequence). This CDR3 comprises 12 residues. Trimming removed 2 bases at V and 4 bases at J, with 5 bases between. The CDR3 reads CASSFVPDTQYF. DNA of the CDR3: TGTGCCAGCAGCTTTGTGCCAGATACGCAGTATTTT.

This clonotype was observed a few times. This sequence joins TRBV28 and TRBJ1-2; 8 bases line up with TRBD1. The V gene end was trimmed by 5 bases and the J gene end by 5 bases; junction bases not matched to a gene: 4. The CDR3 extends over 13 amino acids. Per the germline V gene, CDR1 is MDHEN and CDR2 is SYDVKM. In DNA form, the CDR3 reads TGTGCCAGCAGTCGGGACAGGAGGTATGGCTACACCTTC. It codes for CASSRDRRYGYTF.

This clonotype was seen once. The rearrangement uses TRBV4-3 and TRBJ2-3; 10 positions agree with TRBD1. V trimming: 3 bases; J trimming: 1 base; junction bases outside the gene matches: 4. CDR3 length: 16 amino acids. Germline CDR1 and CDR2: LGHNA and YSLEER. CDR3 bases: TGCGCCAGCAGCCAGACAGGGGGCCTCGGCACAGATACGCAGTATTTT. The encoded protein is CASSQTGGLGTDTQYF.

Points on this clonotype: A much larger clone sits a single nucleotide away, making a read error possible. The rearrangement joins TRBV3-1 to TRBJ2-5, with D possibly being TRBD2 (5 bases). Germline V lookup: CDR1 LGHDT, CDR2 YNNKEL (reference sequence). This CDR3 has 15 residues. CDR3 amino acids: CATSQGGPSGETQYF. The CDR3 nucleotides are TGTGCCACCAGCCAAGGCGGGCCCTCAGGAGAGACCCAGTACTTC.

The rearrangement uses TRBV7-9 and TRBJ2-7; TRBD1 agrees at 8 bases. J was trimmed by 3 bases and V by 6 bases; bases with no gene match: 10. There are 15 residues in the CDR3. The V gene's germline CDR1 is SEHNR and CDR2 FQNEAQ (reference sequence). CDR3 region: CASRIVGTGDYEQYF. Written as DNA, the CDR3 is TGTGCCAGCAGAATAGTCGGGACAGGTGACTACGAGCAGTACTTC.